Sequencing of this T cell receptor (beta chain) was carried out in a study of blood T cell repertoires in COVID-19. Per the authors' pipeline: Amplification with reference gene primers provided the estimates of nucleated cell counts. Libraries were prepared by immunoSEQ multiplex PCR; TCRdb keeps only in-frame clonotypes and omits some of them. The V and J calls and clone size come from that table; D and trimming were worked out from the DNA. The repertoire holds under 200,000 clones, 80% to 90% seen once, with roughly 8% in the top ten. CDR1 and CDR2 (germline): LNHDA, SQIVND (reference sequence). J was trimmed by 8 bases and V by 4 bases; bases with no gene match: 6. The CDR3 covers 14 residues.

The specimen sequenced was peripheral blood. V is TRBV19 and J is TRBJ1-4, with 8 bases fitting TRBD1. This receptor was taken from a man in his 60s with acute or convalescent COVID-19. CDR3 region: CASSTGTGGEKLFF. CDR3 coding DNA: TGTGCCAGTAGTACGGGGACAGGTGGAGAAAAACTGTTTTTT.